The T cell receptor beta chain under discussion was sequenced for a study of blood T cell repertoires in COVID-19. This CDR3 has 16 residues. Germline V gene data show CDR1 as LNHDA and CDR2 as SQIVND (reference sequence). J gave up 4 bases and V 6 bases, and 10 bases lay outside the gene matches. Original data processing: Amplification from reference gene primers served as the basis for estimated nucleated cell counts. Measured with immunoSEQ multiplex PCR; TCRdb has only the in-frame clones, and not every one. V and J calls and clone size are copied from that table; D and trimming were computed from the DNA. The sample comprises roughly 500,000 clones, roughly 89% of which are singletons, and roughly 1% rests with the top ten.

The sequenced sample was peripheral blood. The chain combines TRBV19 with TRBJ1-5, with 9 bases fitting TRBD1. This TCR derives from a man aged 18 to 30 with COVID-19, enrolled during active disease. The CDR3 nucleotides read TGTGCCAGTAGGAGTGAAGGGACAGGGACAAATCAGCCCCAGCATTTT. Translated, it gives CASRSEGTGTNQPQHF.